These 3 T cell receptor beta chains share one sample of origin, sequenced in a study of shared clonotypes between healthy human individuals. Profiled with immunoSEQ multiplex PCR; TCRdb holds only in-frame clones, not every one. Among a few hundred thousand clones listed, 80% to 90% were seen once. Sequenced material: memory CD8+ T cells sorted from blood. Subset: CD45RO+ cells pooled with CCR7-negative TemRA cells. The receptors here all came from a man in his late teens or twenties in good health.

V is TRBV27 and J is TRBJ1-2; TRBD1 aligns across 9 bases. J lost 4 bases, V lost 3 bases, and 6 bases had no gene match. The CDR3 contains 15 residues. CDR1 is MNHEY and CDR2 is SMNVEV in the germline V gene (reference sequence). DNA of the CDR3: TGTGCCAGCAGTTTTGACAGGGGGAACGCCTATGGCTACACCTTC. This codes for CASSFDRGNAYGYTF.

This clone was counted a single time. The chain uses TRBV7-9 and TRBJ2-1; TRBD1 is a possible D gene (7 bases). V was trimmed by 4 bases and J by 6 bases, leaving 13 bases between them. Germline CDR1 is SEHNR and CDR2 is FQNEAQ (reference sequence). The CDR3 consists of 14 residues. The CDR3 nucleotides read TGTGCCAGCAGCTCGGGAGCAGGGGGCAATGAGCAGTTCTTC. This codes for CASSSGAGGNEQFF.

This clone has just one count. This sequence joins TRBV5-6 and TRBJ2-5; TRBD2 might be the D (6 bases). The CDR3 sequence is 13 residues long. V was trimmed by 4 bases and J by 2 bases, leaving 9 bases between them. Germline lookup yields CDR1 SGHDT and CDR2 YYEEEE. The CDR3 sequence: CASSGGYQETQYF. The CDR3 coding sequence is TGTGCCAGCAGCGGGGGGTATCAAGAGACCCAGTACTTC.